A single sample is the source of the 32 T cell receptor beta chains below, sequenced in a study of T cell clones after liver transplantation. Data came from immunoSEQ multiplex PCR; TCRdb stores just in-frame clones and leaves some out. The table has about 120,000 clones, about nine tenths seen once; the top ten hold about 0.8%. Sequencing was performed on CD4+ T cells from blood, taken 12 months after liver transplant. These receptors were obtained from a human patient who received a liver transplant. Some T cells may be graft donor cells.

The chain combines TRBV14 with TRBJ2-3, with a tentative D call TRBD2 (7 bases). Germline CDR1 and CDR2: SGHDN and FVKESK. The germline V and J ends were trimmed by 4 bases and 5 bases, with 16 bases remaining between them. The CDR3 extends over 15 amino acids. The CDR3 is CASSLGLRGGDTQYF. In DNA, the CDR3 is TGTGCCAGCAGCCTCGGACTGAGGGGGGGAGATACGCAGTATTTT. Drawing the rest from reference TRBV14 and TRBJ2-3, the complete variable domain is EAGVTQFPSHSVIEKGQTVTLRCDPISGHDNLYWYRRVMGKEIKFLLHFVKESKQDESGMPNNRFLAERTGGTYSTLKVQPAELEDSGVYFCASSLGLRGGDTQYFGPGTRLTVL.

The V and J genes are TRBV6-1 and TRBJ1-3; D may be TRBD1 (6 bases). Germline values: CDR1 MNHNS, CDR2 SASEGT. Trimming left V 4 bases short and J 0 bases short, with 13 bases between. The CDR3 is made up of 16 amino acids. This CDR3 is CASSAGGLSSGNTIYF. As DNA, the CDR3 is TGTGCCAGCAGTGCCGGGGGGCTGAGCTCTGGAAACACCATATATTTT.

This chain connects TRBV30 to TRBJ2-7, with D uncertain. V gave up 0 bases and J gave up 6 bases, with 18 bases separating them. Germline-derived CDR1 and CDR2 are GTSNPN and SVGIG (reference sequence). The length of the CDR3 is 15 residues. CDR3 sequence reads: CAWSVLGPLLGEQYF. The CDR3 region has the DNA TGTGCCTGGAGTGTCCTAGGGCCTCTCCTGGGCGAGCAGTACTTC.

The chain links TRBV5-1 to TRBJ2-1; 11 positions match TRBD2. The CDR3 consists of 16 residues. The V and J ends lost 7 bases and 10 bases, in that order; junction bases with no gene match: 16. The V gene's germline CDR1 is SGHRS and CDR2 YFSETQ. For the CDR3, the DNA is TGCGCCAGCGCACCACGAGGGACTAGCGGCCTTCGGGAGCAGTTCTTC. This codes for CASAPRGTSGLREQFF.

The chain has TRBV30 and TRBJ2-1, with D uncertain. Trimming cost V 0 bases and J 0 bases, with 9 bases left between them. This CDR3 has 15 residues. Germline V gene sequence: CDR1 GTSNPN, CDR2 SVGIG (reference sequence). Here the CDR3 DNA reads TGTGCCTGGAGTGTAGGACCTAGCTCCTACAATGAGCAGTTCTTC. This encodes CAWSVGPSSYNEQFF.

V gene TRBV4-2 combines with J gene TRBJ2-7; 9 bases match TRBD1. The CDR3 extends over 14 amino acids. The V segment lost 0 bases and the J segment 3 bases; nucleotides outside the gene matches: 0. The germline gives CDR1 LGHNA, CDR2 YNFKEQ. CDR3 bases: TGTGCCAGCAGCCAAGAGGACAGGGGCTACGAGCAGTACTTC. This encodes CASSQEDRGYEQYF.

The chain joins TRBV5-5 to TRBJ1-2, with 7 bases identical to TRBD1. The CDR3 runs 13 residues. Germline assignment: CDR1 SGHKS and CDR2 YYEKEE (reference sequence). V lost 5 bases and J lost 4; bases outside the gene matches: 5. The CDR3 sequence: CASSLEGAYGYTF. In nucleotides, the CDR3 is TGTGCCAGCAGTTTAGAGGGGGCCTATGGCTACACCTTC.

This chain uses TRBV5-4 with TRBJ2-5; no reliable D call. The V gene lost 0 bases and the J gene lost 2 bases, with 11 bases spanning the gap. From germline, CDR1 is SGHNT and CDR2 YYREEE (reference sequence). CDR3 size: 15 residues. DNA for the CDR3: TGTGCCAGCAGCTTGGAGGGTCAAAGGCAAGAGACCCAGTACTTC. This encodes CASSLEGQRQETQYF.

In its sample, this clone was seen once. Here the CDR3 reads CASSQHEGLAGETDTQYF. The CDR3 nucleotides read TGCGCCAGCAGCCAACACGAAGGTCTAGCGGGAGAAACAGATACGCAGTATTTT. V and J are TRBV4-1 and TRBJ2-3; 10 bases map to TRBD2. Germline V gives CDR1 MGHRA, CDR2 YSYEKL. The J segment lost 3 bases and the V segment lost 2 bases, leaving 11 bases of the junction unmatched. The CDR3 runs 18 residues.

The chain carries TRBV5-4 and TRBJ2-3; tentatively, D is TRBD1 or TRBD2 (5 bases each). There are 14 residues in the CDR3. Trimming took 3 bases from V and 2 from J, leaving 10 bases between them. Germline V gene lookup returns CDR1 SGHNT and CDR2 YYREEE (reference sequence). Here the CDR3 reads CASSSGTNTDTQYF. In nucleotides, the CDR3 is TGTGCCAGCAGCTCCGGGACGAACACAGATACGCAGTATTTT. Supplemented by reference TRBV5-4 and TRBJ2-3, the full variable domain reads ETGVTQSPTHLIKTRGQQVTLRCSSQSGHNTVSWYQQALGQGPQFIFQYYREEENGRGNFPPRFSGLQFPNYSSELNVNALELDDSALYLCASSSGTNTDTQYFGPGTRLTVL.

This chain uses TRBV27 with TRBJ2-5; TRBD2 agrees at 10 bases. V lost 5 bases, J lost 5 bases, and 8 bases stayed unmatched. The CDR3 sequence is 15 residues long. CDR1 is MNHEY, CDR2 SMNVEV, per germline (reference sequence). This CDR3 reads CASSESSGSVETQYF. In DNA, the CDR3 is TGTGCCAGCAGTGAGTCTAGCGGGAGTGTGGAGACCCAGTACTTC.

This clone was detected only once. This rearrangement joins TRBV11-3 to TRBJ2-1; 9 positions match TRBD2. This CDR3 region has 15 residues. V shed 5 bases and J 7 bases; nucleotides not matched to a gene: 9. CDR1 and CDR2 (germline): SGHNT, YENEEA. CDR3 protein: CASSPLDAGGNEQFF. The CDR3 DNA sequence: TGTGCCAGCAGCCCGTTGGATGCGGGGGGGAATGAGCAGTTCTTC.

The chain uses TRBV9 and TRBJ2-1; D remains ambiguous. Germline loops: CDR1 SGDLS, CDR2 YYNGEE. The CDR3 sequence is 16 residues long. V was cut by 0 bases and J by 5 bases, with 15 bases left in between. CDR3 in amino acids: CASSVDPRGRDNEQFF. In DNA form, the CDR3 reads TGTGCCAGCAGCGTAGACCCTAGAGGTAGGGACAATGAGCAGTTCTTC.

This clone was detected once. The chain has TRBV27 and TRBJ1-1; a weak D match, TRBD1 (5 bases). Germline V gives CDR1 MNHEY, CDR2 SMNVEV (reference sequence). V was cut by 3 bases and J by 6 bases, with 14 bases left in between. The CDR3 is made up of 14 amino acids. The CDR3 DNA reads as TGTGCCAGCAGTTTCCGGGGAGGGGTAGCTGAAGCTTTCTTT. Protein product: CASSFRGGVAEAFF.

This clone came up once. The V and J genes are TRBV18 and TRBJ2-7, with 15 bases lining up with TRBD2. Germline CDR1 reads KGHSH; CDR2 reads LQKENI. The V gene end was trimmed by 3 bases and the J gene end by 5 bases; junction bases not matched to a gene: 2. The CDR3 is 15 amino acids. The CDR3 spells CASSPGTSGRNEQYF. The CDR3 DNA is TGTGCCAGCTCACCCGGGACTAGCGGGAGGAACGAGCAGTACTTC. Based on the CDR3 plus reference TRBV18 and TRBJ2-7, the full variable domain is NAGVMQNPRHLVRRRGQEARLRCSPMKGHSHVYWYRQLPEEGLKFMVYLQKENIIDESGMPKERFSAEFPKEGPSILRIQQVVRGDSAAYFCASSPGTSGRNEQYFGPGTRLTVT.

The rearrangement links TRBV2 to TRBJ2-2; 9 positions match TRBD2. With V trimmed by 6 bases and J by 3 bases, 2 bases remained unmatched. The CDR3 contains 14 residues. The germline gives CDR1 SNHLY, CDR2 FYNNEI. The CDR3 DNA sequence: TGTGCCAGCAGGACTAGCGGCTACACCGGGGAGCTGTTTTTT. As protein: CASRTSGYTGELFF.

The gene calls are TRBV12-5 and TRBJ2-1; D uncertain. Between the trimmed V and J ends, which lost 1 base and 8 bases, there was a span of 9 bases. The CDR3 spans 13 residues. Germline-derived CDR1 and CDR2 are LGHNT and FRNRAP. CDR3 amino acids: CASGLDTHDEQFF. The CDR3 nucleotides are TGTGCTAGTGGTTTGGACACACACGATGAGCAGTTCTTC.

This rearrangement joins TRBV4-1 to TRBJ1-5; 7 nucleotides line up with TRBD1. Germline values: CDR1 MGHRA, CDR2 YSYEKL. J lost 3 bases, V lost 0 bases, and 5 bases had no gene match. This CDR3 has 16 amino acids. The CDR3 region has the DNA TGCGCCAGCAGCCAAGATGATAGGGGGCTCAATCAGCCCCAGCATTTT. It specifies CASSQDDRGLNQPQHF.

The chain is built from TRBV5-1 and TRBJ2-7; 8 bases are shared with TRBD2. The length of the CDR3 is 16 residues. V shed 4 bases, J shed 1 base, and the junction held 10 bases outside the gene matches. The germline gives CDR1 SGHRS, CDR2 YFSETQ. The CDR3 region is CASSQDPAGVSYEQYF. The DNA of the CDR3 is TGCGCCAGCAGCCAGGACCCAGCGGGAGTTTCCTACGAGCAGTACTTC. Looking up the rest from reference TRBV5-1 and TRBJ2-7 gives the full variable domain: KAGVTQTPRYLIKTRGQQVTLSCSPISGHRSVSWYQQTPGQGLQFLFEYFSETQRNKGNFPGRFSGRQFSNSRSEMNVSTLELGDSALYLCASSQDPAGVSYEQYFGPGTRLTVT.

This clone was observed a single time. This chain links TRBV4-3 with TRBJ1-4; D unclear. The CDR3 contains 15 residues. Germline lookup yields CDR1 LGHNA and CDR2 YSLEER. V gave up 1 base and J gave up 1 base, with 7 bases separating them. CDR3 loop: CASSQGELTNEKLFF. CDR3 DNA: TGCGCCAGCAGCCAAGGAGAGTTAACTAATGAAAAACTGTTTTTT.

The chain's CDR3 is CASSFQDSTDTQYF. The CDR3 DNA follows: TGTGCCAGCAGTTTCCAGGACTCCACAGATACGCAGTATTTT. The chain combines TRBV6-1 with TRBJ2-3, with D perhaps matching TRBD2 (5 bases). The germline V gene has CDR1 MNHNS and CDR2 SASEGT. The CDR3 has 14 amino acids. With 5 bases removed from V and 2 bases from J, the gap between germline ends came to 11 bases.

The chain is built from TRBV2 and TRBJ1-5; perhaps TRBD1 as D (5 bases). Germline-derived CDR1 and CDR2 are SNHLY and FYNNEI. This CDR3 is 17 amino acids long. The V end lost 5 bases, the J end lost 2 bases, and 19 bases lay between the germline ends. The CDR3 DNA sequence: TGTGCCAGCAGTCCAGGGTTGGGATCTATGCGCAATCAGCCCCAGCATTTT. It specifies CASSPGLGSMRNQPQHF. The whole variable domain, filled in from reference TRBV2 and TRBJ1-5, reads EPEVTQTPSHQVTQMGQEVILRCVPISNHLYFYWYRQILGQKVEFLVSFYNNEISEKSEIFDDQFSVERPDGSNFTLKIRSTKLEDSAMYFCASSPGLGSMRNQPQHFGDGTRLSIL.

The rearrangement uses TRBV5-4 and TRBJ2-3; 9 bases line up with TRBD1. Germline V gene sequence: CDR1 SGHNT, CDR2 YYREEE (reference sequence). The CDR3 consists of 15 residues. The junction had 9 bases not matched to a gene; V was cut back by 4 bases and J by 6 bases. CDR3 nucleotides: TGTGCCAGCAGCCCCCCCGGGACAGGGAGCGATACGCAGTATTTT. This encodes CASSPPGTGSDTQYF.

This clone was recorded only once. V is TRBV19 and J is TRBJ1-1; 8 bases agree with TRBD1. The CDR3 consists of 14 residues. Trimming cost V 1 base and J 4 bases; bases outside gene matches: 2. Germline V gene sequence: CDR1 LNHDA, CDR2 SQIVND (reference sequence). This CDR3 is CASSIGDRGTEAFF. CDR3 sequence (DNA): TGTGCCAGTAGTATAGGTGACAGGGGCACTGAAGCTTTCTTT.

The chain is built from TRBV6-1 and TRBJ2-1, with 14 bases fitting TRBD2. The CDR3 is 18 residues long. The V and J ends lost 4 bases and 0 bases, in that order; junction bases with no gene match: 5. CDR1 is MNHNS, CDR2 SASEGT, per germline. The CDR3 sequence is CASSVGTSGRRSYNEQFF. The CDR3 DNA reads TGTGCCAGCAGTGTAGGGACTAGCGGGAGACGCTCCTACAATGAGCAGTTCTTC.

This clone was picked up one time. CDR3 sequence reads: CASSLEGLAALPDTQYF. The CDR3 DNA reads as TGTGCCAGCAGCCTGGAGGGGCTAGCGGCCTTGCCCGATACGCAGTATTTT. The V call is TRBV9, the J call TRBJ2-3; 7 bases line up with TRBD2. The germline V gene encodes CDR1 SGDLS and CDR2 YYNGEE. This CDR3 comprises 17 residues. V lost 4 bases and J lost 6; bases outside the gene matches: 17.

The chain uses TRBV5-5 and TRBJ2-5, with D uncertain. Per the germline V gene, CDR1 is SGHKS and CDR2 is YYEKEE (reference sequence). The CDR3 runs 14 residues. V lost 0 bases, J lost 2 bases, and 8 bases lay in between. CDR3 region: CASSLDGLQETQYF. CDR3 DNA: TGTGCCAGCAGCTTGGATGGGTTACAAGAGACCCAGTACTTC. The full variable domain, its missing parts supplied by reference TRBV5-5 and TRBJ2-5, is DAGVTQSPTHLIKTRGQQVTLRCSPISGHKSVSWYQQVLGQGPQFIFQYYEKEERGRGNFPDRFSARQFPNYSSELNVNALLLGDSALYLCASSLDGLQETQYFGPGTRLLVL.

This sequence joins TRBV6-5 and TRBJ1-5; TRBD1 might be the D (6 bases). The CDR3 consists of 12 residues. Germline CDR1 and CDR2: MNHEY and SVGAGI. The CDR3 DNA sequence: TGTGCGGCCGGGGGGCTGGGACAGCCCCAGCATTTT. As protein: CAAGGLGQPQHF.

The chain links TRBV2 to TRBJ1-2; no clear D gene. The V end lost 4 bases, the J end lost 6 bases, and 21 bases lay between the germline ends. This CDR3 spans 16 amino acids. CDR1 and CDR2 from the germline V gene are SNHLY and FYNNEI. The DNA of the CDR3 is TGTGCCAGCAGTGGAGGACGGACTCGTTTAAAGGATGGCTACACCTTC. This sequence encodes CASSGGRTRLKDGYTF.

The chain combines TRBV9 with TRBJ1-2; a possible D gene is TRBD1 (5 bases). V lost 0 bases to trimming and J lost 7 bases, with 13 bases between them. The germline V gene has CDR1 SGDLS and CDR2 YYNGEE. This CDR3 has 14 residues. CDR3 sequence reads: CASSVDVEGFGYTF. The CDR3 DNA reads TGTGCCAGCAGCGTAGACGTCGAGGGGTTTGGCTACACCTTC.

This chain connects TRBV19 to TRBJ1-5; no clear D gene. CDR1 LNHDA and CDR2 SQIVND come from the germline V gene (reference sequence). V was clipped by 0 bases and J by 1 base, with 4 bases between them. This CDR3 is 14 amino acids long. The CDR3 DNA sequence: TGTGCCAGTAGTATAGATGGCAGCAATCAGCCCCAGCATTTT. This translates into CASSIDGSNQPQHF.

The chain carries TRBV10-3 and TRBJ2-7; 8 bases map to TRBD1. This CDR3 is 19 amino acids long. J was trimmed by 1 base and V by 7 bases; bases with no gene match: 21. Germline CDR1 reads ENHRY; CDR2 reads SYGVKD. CDR3 amino acids: CAINPVGQGAKSYSYEQYF. CDR3 bases: TGTGCCATCAATCCCGTTGGACAGGGAGCCAAGTCTTATTCCTACGAGCAGTACTTC.